This T cell receptor (beta chain) was retrieved from a study of blood T cell repertoires in COVID-19. The overall study: The United States, Italy and Spain were the sources of the acute and convalescent COVID-19 samples.

Profiling relied on immunoSEQ multiplex PCR, and the TCRdb table lists in-frame clones only, not all of them. The table includes approximately 150,000 clones, approximately 82% detected once. CDR3 size: 13 residues. V dropped 6 bases and J dropped 0 bases, with 8 bases sitting between them. Germline lookup yields CDR1 KGHSH and CDR2 LQKENI. The sample was peripheral blood. The chain recombines TRBV18 with TRBJ2-5; TRBD1 is a possible D gene (5 bases). The receptor's source is a woman aged 70-85 years who had recovered from COVID-19. CDR3 amino acids: CASSQGHQETQYF. The CDR3 bases are TGTGCCAGCTCCCAGGGCCACCAAGAGACCCAGTACTTC.